These T cell receptor beta chains were read from a single sample in a study of technical replicates of blood from a few donors. Sequencing was performed with immunoSEQ multiplex PCR; in TCRdb, only in-frame clones are kept and a portion is missing. The sample has around 63,000 clones, 80% to 95% seen once. What was sequenced was PBMCs. Source of these receptors: a human donor in good health. Some clones in this sample may be carry-over from other donors' samples. Both conserved end residues are part of each CDR3. A D gene is named only where the DNA matches it firmly. Only some rows state a clone size, as once, few, many or a class for expanded clones.

j_gene | d_gene | v_gene | abundance | CDR3nt | CDR3aa
TRBJ2-1 | NA | TRBV5-6 | NA | TGTGCCAGCAGCTTGGTGCCAGGGGCTGGGAATGAGCAGTTCTTC | CASSLVPGAGNEQFF
TRBJ2-1 | NA | TRBV7-9 | once | TGTGCCAGCAGCACTCACTACAACGATGAGCAGTTCTTC | CASSTHYNDEQFF
TRBJ1-1 | NA | TRBV5-6 | NA | TGTGCCAGCAGCTTGGTGGGATTTGGGGCAGCTTTCTTT | CASSLVGFGAAFF
TRBJ2-1 | TRBD2 | TRBV4-1 | NA | TGCGCCAGCAGTTGGACTAGCGGTTTGGTGGTTGAGCAGTTCTTC | CASSWTSGLVVEQFF
TRBJ2-6 | NA | TRBV4-3 | NA | TGCGCCAGCAGGAGCACTGGGGCCAACGTCCTGACTTTC | CASRSTGANVLTF
TRBJ1-3 | NA | TRBV5-6 | NA | TGTGCCAGCAGCTTGGGTCCCGCTGGAAACACCATATATTTT | CASSLGPAGNTIYF
TRBJ2-6 | TRBD2 | TRBV15 | NA | TGTGCCACCAGCAGAGATCGGGGAGGGGATAGCTGGGCCAACGTCCTGACTTTC | CATSRDRGGDSWANVLTF
TRBJ1-2 | NA | TRBV2 | NA | TGTGCCAGCAGTGACTTAGGGGATGGGGTTGGCTACACCTTC | CASSDLGDGVGYTF
TRBJ2-7 | NA | TRBV28 | once | TGTGCCAGCAGCTTACAGACTCCAGGGATCTACGAGCAGTACTTC | CASSLQTPGIYEQYF
TRBJ1-5 | NA | TRBV4-3 | NA | TGCGCCAGCAGCCAAGACAAGCTTCAGCCCCAGCATTTT | CASSQDKLQPQHF
TRBJ1-3 | NA | TRBV5-5 | NA | TGTGCCAGCAGCGGAGGGGACTCTGGAAACACCATATATTTT | CASSGGDSGNTIYF
TRBJ1-1 | NA | TRBV5-4 | once | TGTGCCAGCAGCCTGGGACAAAACTTGAACACTGAAGCTTTCTTT | CASSLGQNLNTEAFF
TRBJ2-1 | TRBD2 | TRBV7-3 | NA | TGTGCCAGCAGCAGTCCGGGGGGCGGGAGGGGCAATGAGCAGTTCTTC | CASSSPGGGRGNEQFF
TRBJ2-6 | NA | TRBV15 | NA | TGTGCCACCGAGGCAGGCAGGGGCTCTGGGGCCAACGTCCTGACTTTC | CATEAGRGSGANVLTF
TRBJ2-1 | TRBD2 | TRBV7-2 | NA | TGTGCCAGCAGCTTAGGGACTAGCGGGGGGTTTGGGCAGTTCTTC | CASSLGTSGGFGQFF
TRBJ2-1 | NA | TRBV4-1 | NA | TGCGCCAGCAGCCCGACAGAGTCCATCCCCTACAATGAGCAGTTCTTC | CASSPTESIPYNEQFF
TRBJ2-7 | NA | TRBV10-3 | NA | TGTGCCATCAGTGAGGGACGACAGGAGCAGTACTTC | CAISEGRQEQYF
TRBJ2-3 | TRBD2 | TRBV6-5 | once | TGTGCCAGCAGCCTACTAGCGGGGTCCCCAGATACGCAGTATTTT | CASSLLAGSPDTQYF
TRBJ1-4 | NA | TRBV25-1 | NA | TGTGCCAGCAGTGATCGGGGGGTCGCTAATGAAAAACTGTTTTTT | CASSDRGVANEKLFF
TRBJ2-7 | TRBD1 | TRBV7-8 | NA | TGTGCCAGCAGCAAAGACAGGGCACGGGTCTACGAGCAGTACTTC | CASSKDRARVYEQYF
TRBJ2-1 | NA | TRBV2 | NA | TGTGCCAGCAGTGTCAACCCGCCAGGTTTCAATGAGCAGTTCTTC | CASSVNPPGFNEQFF
TRBJ2-7 | TRBD2 | TRBV9 | NA | TGTGCCAGCAGTGATGGACTAGCGGGCGCGGAAAGATACGAGCAGTACTTC | CASSDGLAGAERYEQYF
TRBJ2-5 | NA | TRBV9 | NA | TGTGCCAGCAGCGGGGGAGACCAAGAGACCCAGTACTTC | CASSGGDQETQYF
TRBJ2-1 | NA | TRBV19 | NA | TGTGCCAGTAGTATATCGAATGAGCAGTTCTTC | CASSISNEQFF
TRBJ2-3 | NA | TRBV2 | NA | TGTGCCAGTGCCACCGAACTAGTTGTCGGGTCAGATACGCAGTATTTT | CASATELVVGSDTQYF
TRBJ2-1 | NA | TRBV29-1 | NA | TGCAGCGTTGATCCAGGGGCATGGAATGAGCAGTTCTTC | CSVDPGAWNEQFF
TRBJ2-1 | TRBD1 | TRBV5-6 | once | TGTGCCAGCAGTCAGATGACAGGGGGAGCCTACAATGAGCAGTTCTTC | CASSQMTGGAYNEQFF
TRBJ2-5 | TRBD1 | TRBV6-4 | NA | TGTGCCAGCAGTGAGACAGGGGAAGAGACCCAGTACTTC | CASSETGEETQYF
TRBJ2-5 | TRBD2 | TRBV9 | NA | TGTGCCAGCAGCGCGGGACTAGCGGGAACCCCCCAAGAGACCCAGTACTTC | CASSAGLAGTPQETQYF
TRBJ2-2 | NA | TRBV12-2 | NA | TGTGCAAGTCGCTTACCCCGTGGGGGGTCGGGCACCGGGGAGCTGTTTTTT | CASRLPRGGSGTGELFF
TRBJ2-1 | TRBD2 | TRBV2 | NA | TGTGCCAGCAGTCCTCGGGCTAGCGGGAGCGGCGAGCAGTTCTTC | CASSPRASGSGEQFF
TRBJ2-3 | NA | TRBV28 | NA | TGTGCAGCTTCCGGGGGTAACACAGATACGCAGTATTTT | CAASGGNTDTQYF
TRBJ1-2 | NA | TRBV27 | NA | TGTGCCAGCACACACTACCAAAACCGACGGCAACTCTATGGCTACACCTTC | CASTHYQNRRQLYGYTF
TRBJ1-5 | TRBD1 | TRBV19 | once | TGTGCCAGTACAAAAACCGGGACAGCGGAGCCCCAGCATTTT | CASTKTGTAEPQHF
TRBJ2-1 | TRBD2 | TRBV6-5 | NA | TGTGCCAGCAGTTTGGGGGGGAGGAATGAGCAGTTCTTC | CASSLGGRNEQFF
TRBJ1-1 | NA | TRBV29-1 | few | TGCAGCGTTGGGTGGCAGGGGAACACTGAAGCTTTCTTT | CSVGWQGNTEAFF
TRBJ1-2 | NA | TRBV5-6 | NA | TGTGCCAGCAGCTTGGAAGGAGGCAGTCTCTATGGCTACACCTTC | CASSLEGGSLYGYTF
TRBJ1-1 | TRBD1 | TRBV27 | NA | TGTGCCAGCAGTCCAACCCCTATTAGACAGGGATCTGAAGCTTTCTTT | CASSPTPIRQGSEAFF
TRBJ2-6 | TRBD1 | TRBV7-6 | NA | TGTGCCAGCAGCTCCTTGGACAGGGCTGGGGCCAACGTCCTGACTTTC | CASSSLDRAGANVLTF
TRBJ2-7 | TRBD2 | TRBV7-9 | NA | TGTGCCAGCAGCTTAATCCTAGCGGGGTCCCACGAGCAGTACTTC | CASSLILAGSHEQYF
TRBJ1-4 | NA | TRBV4-1 | NA | TGCGCCAGCAGCCAGAAGACTGGGAGGAGACCAACTAATGAAAAACTGTTTTTT | CASSQKTGRRPTNEKLFF
TRBJ1-1 | TRBD1 | TRBV9 | few | TGTGCCAGCAGCGGATTACAGGGGGCGCAGAATGTTGAAGCTTTCTTT | CASSGLQGAQNVEAFF